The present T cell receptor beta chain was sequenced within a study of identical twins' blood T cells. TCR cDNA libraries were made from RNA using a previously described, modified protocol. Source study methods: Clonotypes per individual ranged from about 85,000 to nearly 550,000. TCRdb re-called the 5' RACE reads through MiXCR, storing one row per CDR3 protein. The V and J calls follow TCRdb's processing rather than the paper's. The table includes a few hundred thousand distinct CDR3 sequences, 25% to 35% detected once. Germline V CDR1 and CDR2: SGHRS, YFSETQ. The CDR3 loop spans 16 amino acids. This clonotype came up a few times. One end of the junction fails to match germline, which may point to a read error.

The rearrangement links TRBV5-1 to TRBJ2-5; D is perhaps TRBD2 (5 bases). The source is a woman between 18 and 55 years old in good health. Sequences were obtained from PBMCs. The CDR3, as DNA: TGCGCCAGTAGCTTGAATCCTAGCTGGGATTATGGGACCCAGTACTTC. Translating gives CASSLNPSWDYGTQYF.